One and the same sample provided the 10 T cell receptor beta chains below, sequenced in a study of early T cells in non-severe SARS-CoV-2 infection. A single record per CDR3 protein comes from TCRdb applying MiXCR to the 5' RACE reads. The repertoire consists of about 82,000 distinct CDR3 sequences, with less than 15% occurring once and the leading ten covering approximately 6.5%. Sequenced sample: whole blood. The receptor source for this set is an adult who was a healthcare worker with PCR-confirmed SARS-CoV-2 infection or an uninfected control (not recorded which).

The chain employs TRBV28 and TRBJ2-7; D ambiguous. Per germline, CDR1 MDHEN and CDR2 SYDVKM. The CDR3 is 15 residues long. The V and J ends lost 6 bases and 7 bases respectively, with 22 bases between them. DNA for the CDR3: TGTGCCAGCAGCCCTGGGTCAGCCTCGTACAAGGAGCAGTACTTC. Translating gives CASSPGSASYKEQYF.

This clonotype has only one observation. The J gene is TRBJ1-2, the V gene TRBV14; D perhaps matches TRBD1 (6 bases). The CDR3 spans 15 residues. Per germline, CDR1 SGHDN and CDR2 FVKESK. V lost 1 base to trimming and J lost 3 bases, with 12 bases between them. Here the CDR3 reads CASSQAQGRYYGYTF. The CDR3 DNA is TGTGCCAGCAGCCAAGCCCAGGGGAGGTACTATGGCTACACCTTC.

This clonotype was seen a handful of times. The chain couples TRBV12-3 or TRBV12-4 to TRBJ2-4; D is tentatively TRBD1 or TRBD2 (5 bases each). The CDR3 has 16 amino acids. The V gene lost 6 bases and the J gene lost 1 base, with 16 bases spanning the gap. CDR3 in amino acids: CASSLPGWGAKNIQYF. The CDR3 DNA follows: TGTGCCAGCAGCCTCCCTGGGTGGGGGGCCAAAAACATTCAGTACTTC.

Ten or more counts support this clonotype. This chain links TRBV28 with TRBJ2-1; tentatively, D is TRBD2 (6 bases). The germline CDR1 and CDR2 sequences are MDHEN and SYDVKM. The CDR3 loop spans 13 amino acids. V gave up 7 bases and J gave up 15 bases, with 22 bases separating them. The CDR3 here is CASTLGTSRGLFF. The CDR3 DNA reads as TGTGCCAGCACCCTCGGAACTAGCCGCGGTCTGTTCTTC.

This clonotype was found a few times. This sequence joins TRBV28 and TRBJ2-7; D not resolved. V was clipped by 8 bases and J by 5 bases, with 13 bases between them. Looked up from germline, CDR1 is MDHEN and CDR2 is SYDVKM. This CDR3 is built from 12 residues. For the CDR3, the DNA is TGTGCCAGCGCCAGTGGATGGAACGAGCAGTACTTC. Translated, it gives CASASGWNEQYF.

This clonotype turned up a few times. This may come from a read error, since a much larger clone is one base off. V and J are TRBV28 and TRBJ2-3; no reliable D call. Trimming removed 0 bases at V and 6 bases at J, with 1 base between. The germline gives CDR1 MDHEN, CDR2 SYDVKM. The CDR3 extends over 11 amino acids. Here the CDR3 DNA reads TGTGCCAGCAGTTTATGGGATACGCAGTATTTT. It is translated as CASSLWDTQYF. The entire variable domain, with the rest obtained from reference TRBV28 and TRBJ2-3, is as follows: DVKVTQSSRYLVKRTGEKVFLECVQDMDHENMFWYRQDPGLGLRLIYFSYDVKMKEKGDIPEGYSVSREKKERFSLILESASTNQTSMYLCASSLWDTQYFGPGTRLTVL.

This clonotype has at least ten counts. The gene calls are TRBV5-4 and TRBJ2-7; D is unclear. Between the trimmed V and J ends, which lost 3 bases and 4 bases, there was a span of 8 bases. Per germline, CDR1 SGHNT and CDR2 YYREEE (reference sequence). The CDR3 runs 12 residues. CDR3 protein: CASSWGEYEQYF. The DNA for the CDR3 is TGTGCCAGCAGCTGGGGTGAATACGAGCAGTACTTC.

This clonotype showed up just a few times. This chain connects TRBV4-1 to TRBJ1-6, with a possible D match to TRBD1 (5 bases). There are 14 residues in the CDR3. With 5 bases removed from V and 10 bases from J, the gap between germline ends came to 15 bases. Germline V lookup: CDR1 MGHRA, CDR2 YSYEKL. CDR3 DNA sequence: TGCGCCAGCAGCTTGATCGGCGGGGGATCACCCCTCCACTTT. Its protein product is CASSLIGGGSPLHF.

The chain combines TRBV20-1 with TRBJ1-1, with 7 bases identical to TRBD1. Germline V gene data show CDR1 as DFQATT and CDR2 as SNEGSKA (reference sequence). With 6 bases clipped from V and 0 bases from J, the junction kept 10 bases outside the gene matches. This CDR3 region has 15 residues. The CDR3 here is CSAKGQNVMNTEAFF. In DNA, the CDR3 is TGCAGTGCAAAGGGACAGAATGTGATGAACACTGAAGCTTTCTTT.

The table lists this clonotype with many counts. The chain recombines TRBV11-2 with TRBJ2-7, with 7 bases aligning to TRBD1. With V trimmed by 1 base and J by 13 bases, 7 bases remained unmatched. CDR3 length: 12 residues. Germline loops: CDR1 SGHAT, CDR2 FQNNGV. The CDR3 loop is CASSLGTGVEYF. The CDR3 DNA reads TGTGCCAGCAGCTTAGGAACAGGGGTGGAATACTTC.